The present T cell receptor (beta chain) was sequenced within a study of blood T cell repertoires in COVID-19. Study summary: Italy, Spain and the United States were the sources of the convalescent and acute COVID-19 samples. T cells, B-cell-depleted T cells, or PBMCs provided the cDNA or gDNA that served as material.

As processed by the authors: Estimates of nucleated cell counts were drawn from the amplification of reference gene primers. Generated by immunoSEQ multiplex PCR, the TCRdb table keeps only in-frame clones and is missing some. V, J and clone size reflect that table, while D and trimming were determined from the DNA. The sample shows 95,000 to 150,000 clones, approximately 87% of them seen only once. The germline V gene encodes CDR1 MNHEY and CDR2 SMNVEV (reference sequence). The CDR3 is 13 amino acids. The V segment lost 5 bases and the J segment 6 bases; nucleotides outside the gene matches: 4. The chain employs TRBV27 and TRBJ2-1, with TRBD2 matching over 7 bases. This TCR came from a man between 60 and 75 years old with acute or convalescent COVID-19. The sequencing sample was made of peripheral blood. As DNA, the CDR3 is TGTGCCAGCAGTAAGCGGGATCGCAATGAGCAGTTCTTC. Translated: CASSKRDRNEQFF.